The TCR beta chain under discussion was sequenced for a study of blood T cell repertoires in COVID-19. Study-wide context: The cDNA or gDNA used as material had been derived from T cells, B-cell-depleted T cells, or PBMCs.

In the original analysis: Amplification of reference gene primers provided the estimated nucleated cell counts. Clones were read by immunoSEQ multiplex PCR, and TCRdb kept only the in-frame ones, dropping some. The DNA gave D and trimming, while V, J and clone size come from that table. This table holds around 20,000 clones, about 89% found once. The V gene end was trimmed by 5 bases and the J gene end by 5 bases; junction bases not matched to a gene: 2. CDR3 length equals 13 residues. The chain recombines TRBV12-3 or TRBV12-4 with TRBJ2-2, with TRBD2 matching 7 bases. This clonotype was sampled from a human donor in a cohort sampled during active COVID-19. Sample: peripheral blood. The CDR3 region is CASSLGGTGELFF. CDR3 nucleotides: TGTGCCAGCAGTCTCGGGGGGACCGGGGAGCTGTTTTTT.